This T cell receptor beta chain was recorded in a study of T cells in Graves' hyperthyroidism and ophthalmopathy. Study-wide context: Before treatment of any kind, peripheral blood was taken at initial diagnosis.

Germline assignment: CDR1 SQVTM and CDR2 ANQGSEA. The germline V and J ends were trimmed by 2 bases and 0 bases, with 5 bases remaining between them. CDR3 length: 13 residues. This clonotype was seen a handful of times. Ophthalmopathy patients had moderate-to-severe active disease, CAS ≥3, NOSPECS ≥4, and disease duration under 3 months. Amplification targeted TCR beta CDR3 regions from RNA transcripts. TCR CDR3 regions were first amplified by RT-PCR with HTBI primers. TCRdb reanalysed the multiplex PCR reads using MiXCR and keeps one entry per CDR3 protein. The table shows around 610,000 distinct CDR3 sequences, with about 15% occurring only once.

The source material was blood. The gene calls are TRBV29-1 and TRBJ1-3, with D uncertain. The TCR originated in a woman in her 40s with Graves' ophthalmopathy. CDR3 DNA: TGCAGCGTTGAAACGCCCTCTGGAAACACCATATATTTT. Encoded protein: CSVETPSGNTIYF.